Listed below are T cell receptor beta chains from one sample, sequenced in a study of T cell repertoires in cytomegalovirus infection. Each CDR3 protein is one row after TCRdb ran MiXCR on the reads. The sample contains about 260,000 distinct CDR3 sequences, approximately 15% of which appear only once. Sequenced input: PBMCs. The receptor source for this set is a human donor in good health (CMV status not recorded). Some clones in this sample may be carry-over from other donors' samples. CDR3s include the opening cysteine and the closing phenylalanine or tryptophan. The order of the fields is CDR3 protein, D gene, clone size, V gene. The D gene is left open where the match is weak. Size tells how often a clone was seen (once, few, many) or the class of an expanded clone, and some rows leave it out.

CDR3aa: CSARASETQYF; d_gene: -; abundance: -; v_gene: TRBV20-1
CDR3aa: CASSQVPSEAFF; d_gene: -; abundance: few; v_gene: TRBV14
CDR3aa: CASSYSPVGGIYNEQFF; d_gene: -; abundance: -; v_gene: TRBV6-2/TRBV6-3
CDR3aa: CSARPGGTDQETQYF; d_gene: -; abundance: -; v_gene: TRBV20-1
CDR3aa: CASSLLGTGQDEQYF; d_gene: -; abundance: many; v_gene: TRBV7-9
CDR3aa: CSAREGSGGSPLHF; d_gene: -; abundance: -; v_gene: TRBV20-1
CDR3aa: CATLDGGSYEQYF; d_gene: -; abundance: -; v_gene: TRBV28
CDR3aa: CSAIWGGVEKLFF; d_gene: -; abundance: -; v_gene: TRBV20-1
CDR3aa: CASSPRGKEDTQYF; d_gene: TRBD2; abundance: -; v_gene: TRBV10-1
CDR3aa: CASSLGRGYQETQYF; d_gene: -; abundance: many; v_gene: TRBV7-3
CDR3aa: CSAAFSGGYNEQFF; d_gene: TRBD2; abundance: few; v_gene: TRBV20-1
CDR3aa: CSVTPDGSYEQYF; d_gene: -; abundance: -; v_gene: TRBV29-1